This T cell receptor beta chain is drawn from a study of T cells in Graves' hyperthyroidism and ophthalmopathy. This clonotype was counted between two and nine times. Amplification of TCR beta CDR3 regions used RNA as the template. RT-PCR in the first round (using the HTBI primer set) targeted the TCR CDR3. TCRdb fed the multiplex PCR reads into MiXCR, producing one record per CDR3 protein. The table records a few hundred thousand distinct CDR3 sequences, 15% to 18% of them present only once. This sequence was found in a woman aged 30 to 39 with Graves' hyperthyroidism. Sequenced input: blood.

CDR3 residues: CASSPPVGPYNEQFF. DNA for the CDR3: TGTGCCAGCAGCCCCCCTGTGGGGCCCTACAATGAGCAGTTCTTC. This chain joins TRBV7-9 and TRBJ2-1; weak D call: TRBD1 (5 bases). Trimming pared 5 bases from V and 2 bases from J, leaving 13 bases between. This CDR3 region has 15 residues. CDR1 SEHNR and CDR2 FQNEAQ come from the germline V gene (reference sequence).